This TCR beta chain was documented in a study of technical replicates of blood from several donors. Clones were sequenced by immunoSEQ multiplex PCR, and TCRdb holds only the in-frame ones, with some missing. The data contain tens of thousands of clones, approximately 97% of them singletons. The CDR3 has 15 residues. Trimming shortened V by 8 bases and J by 1 base, and 12 bases separated the two germline ends. Germline V gene lookup returns CDR1 SEHNR and CDR2 FQNEAQ (reference sequence). This clonotype originated in a human donor in good health. The chain combines TRBV7-9 with TRBJ2-6, with a weak D call TRBD2 (6 bases). The specimen was T cells isolated from PBMCs. CDR3 residues: CASGPGVSGANVLTF. The CDR3 DNA is TGTGCCAGCGGGCCGGGGGTTTCTGGGGCCAACGTCCTGACTTTC.